What follows are 20 T cell receptor beta chains derived from one specimen sequenced in a study of graft-versus-host responses after intestinal transplantation. Profiled with immunoSEQ multiplex PCR; TCRdb holds only in-frame clones, not every one. The sample has over 9,500 clones; around 94% are singletons. Sequences were derived from PBMCs, sampled 8 days after intestinal transplant. The receptors originated from a human patient who received an intestinal transplant, so some T cells may come from the graft donor.

The chain employs TRBV12-5 and TRBJ2-2; tentative D call: TRBD2 (6 bases). Germline V lookup: CDR1 LGHNT, CDR2 FRNRAP. Trimming cost V 0 bases and J 5 bases, with 13 bases left between them. The CDR3 runs 16 residues. CDR3 amino acids: CASGLVLAGGTGELFF. In nucleotides, the CDR3 is TGTGCTAGTGGTTTGGTCCTCGCCGGGGGTACCGGGGAGCTGTTTTTT.

The J gene is TRBJ2-3, the V gene TRBV4-2; D not resolved. This CDR3 spans 16 amino acids. The V end was cut by 1 base, the J end by 2 bases, with 13 bases between. CDR1 is LGHNA and CDR2 is YNFKEQ in the germline V gene. The CDR3 nucleotides are TGTGCCAGCAGCCAAGGGTATGGGCTGTTCACAGATACGCAGTATTTT. Its protein product is CASSQGYGLFTDTQYF.

CDR3 residues: CASSLPSQPGKLFF. The CDR3 nucleotides read TGTGCCAGCAGTTTACCGTCACAACCCGGAAAACTGTTTTTT. This rearrangement joins TRBV27 to TRBJ1-4; D is unclear. Between the trimmed V and J ends, which lost 2 bases and 10 bases, there was a span of 14 bases. CDR1 and CDR2 (germline): MNHEY, SMNVEV (reference sequence). This CDR3 region has 14 residues.

The rearrangement uses TRBV28 and TRBJ2-7, with TRBD1 identical over 8 bases. The CDR3 length is 14 residues. V shed 7 bases, J shed 6 bases, and the junction held 11 bases outside the gene matches. Germline V gene lookup returns CDR1 MDHEN and CDR2 SYDVKM. DNA for the CDR3: TGTGCCAGCACCTTCTTAGGACAGGGATCCGAGCAGTACTTC. Residues: CASTFLGQGSEQYF.

This clone came up once. The genes are TRBV28 and TRBJ1-5; maybe TRBD1 (5 bases). Germline V gene lookup returns CDR1 MDHEN and CDR2 SYDVKM. The CDR3 consists of 16 residues. Trimming pared 4 bases from V and 1 base from J, leaving 14 bases between. The CDR3: CASSSLRASSNQPQHF. For the CDR3, the DNA is TGTGCCAGCAGTTCACTCAGGGCCAGCAGCAATCAGCCCCAGCATTTT.

The chain is built from TRBV11-2 and TRBJ2-3; a weak D match, TRBD2 (5 bases). V lost 5 bases and J 13 bases, leaving 19 bases between the germline ends. The length of the CDR3 is 13 residues. Germline loops: CDR1 SGHAT, CDR2 FQNNGV. Written as DNA, the CDR3 is TGTGCCAGCAGCACCCCGGGATCCTTTCTCGAGTATTTT. It codes for CASSTPGSFLEYF.

This chain connects TRBV6-5 to TRBJ1-2; D not certain. The V gene's germline CDR1 is MNHEY and CDR2 SVGAGI. The CDR3 is 14 residues long. The V end was cut by 0 bases, the J end by 4 bases, with 9 bases between. The CDR3 DNA reads TGTGCCAGCAGTTACTCAGTCAGAATCTATGGCTACACCTTC. As protein: CASSYSVRIYGYTF.

The chain recombines TRBV28 with TRBJ2-7, with 11 bases fitting TRBD2. This CDR3 has 17 amino acids. CDR1 is MDHEN and CDR2 is SYDVKM in the germline V gene. J gave up 5 bases and V 5 bases, and 14 bases lay outside the gene matches. The CDR3 DNA is TGTGCCAGCAGTCCAGCCCCTCCTAGCGGGAGGCCGCACGAGCAGTACTTC. Protein: CASSPAPPSGRPHEQYF.

V and J are TRBV11-2 and TRBJ2-5; 9 bases map to TRBD2. Matching the DNA end better, TRBJ2-7 makes the J call doubtful. Germline V gene lookup returns CDR1 SGHAT and CDR2 FQNNGV. The CDR3 spans 17 residues. The CDR3 spells CASSLGPAGGPSYEQYF. For the CDR3, the DNA is TGTGCCAGCAGCTTAGGTCCAGCGGGGGGACCTTCCTACGAGCAGTACTTC.

This clone was counted once. V usage is TRBV23-1 and J usage is TRBJ1-1; a possible D gene is TRBD1 (6 bases). TRBV23-1 is an open reading frame whose function is uncertain. V was trimmed by 1 base and J by 4 bases, leaving 13 bases between them. CDR3 length equals 15 residues. The CDR3 bases are TGCGCCAGCAGTCAATGGGGGCAGGGAGTCACTGAAGCTTTCTTT. Its translation: CASSQWGQGVTEAFF.

V is TRBV29-1 and J is TRBJ2-5, with D tentatively TRBD1 (5 bases). Per the germline V gene, CDR1 is SQVTM and CDR2 is ANQGSEA. CDR3 length: 12 amino acids. The V end was cut by 7 bases, the J end by 1 base, with 10 bases between. The chain's CDR3 is CSGGQAQETQYF. The CDR3 bases are TGCAGCGGTGGACAAGCCCAAGAGACCCAGTACTTC.

The rearrangement links TRBV15 to TRBJ2-3; 7 bases line up with TRBD2. This CDR3 comprises 15 residues. CDR1 LNHNV and CDR2 YYDKDF come from the germline V gene (reference sequence). The V gene end was trimmed by 1 base and the J gene end by 0 bases; junction bases not matched to a gene: 1. The CDR3 protein is CATSRVRGSTDTQYF. In DNA form, the CDR3 reads TGTGCCACCAGCAGAGTGCGGGGGAGCACAGATACGCAGTATTTT.

This clone was detected once. The chain recombines TRBV2 with TRBJ2-2, with TRBD2 as a possible D gene (5 bases). Germline V gene lookup returns CDR1 SNHLY and CDR2 FYNNEI. The CDR3 is made up of 15 amino acids. Trimming left V 6 bases short and J 7 bases short, with 18 bases between. CDR3 coding DNA: TGTGCCAGCAGCCGCTGGACGGGGTCGGGCGGGGAGCTGTTTTTT. Encoded protein: CASSRWTGSGGELFF.

CDR3 sequence (DNA): TGTGCCAGCAGTTTTTCCGGATTCCCCTACGAGCAGTACTTC. It is translated as CASSFSGFPYEQYF. The chain joins TRBV27 to TRBJ2-7; no clear D. The CDR3 is 14 amino acids. The germline CDR1 and CDR2 sequences are MNHEY and SMNVEV (reference sequence). V lost 3 bases and J lost 2, with 11 bases in between.

The rearrangement joins TRBV6-4 to TRBJ1-1, with D unclear. Germline V gene data show CDR1 as MRHNA and CDR2 as SNTAGT. The CDR3 covers 13 residues. Trimming stripped 8 bases from V and 1 base from J, with 11 bases between. The CDR3 nucleotides read TGTGCCAGCTCCAGAACGGGGAACACTGAAGCTTTCTTT. Its protein is CASSRTGNTEAFF.

This clone has only a few counts. The CDR3 protein is CAISGLADEQFF. The CDR3 region has the DNA TGTGCCATCAGCGGACTAGCGGATGAGCAGTTCTTC. The chain couples TRBV10-3 to TRBJ2-1, with 10 bases aligning to TRBD2. Germline CDR1 ENHRY, CDR2 SYGVKD. The length of the CDR3 is 12 residues. V lost 6 bases to trimming and J lost 8 bases; unmatched junction nucleotides: 1.

V gene TRBV5-8 combines with J gene TRBJ1-1; no definite D call. The CDR3 runs to 12 residues. The V end lost 1 base, the J end lost 1 base, and 2 bases lay between the germline ends. Germline lookup yields CDR1 SGHTS and CDR2 YDEGEE. The CDR3 DNA follows: TGTGCCAGCAGCTTGAGGAACACTGAAGCTTTCTTT. Its protein is CASSLRNTEAFF.

V gene TRBV4-2 combines with J gene TRBJ1-2; no reliable D call. The CDR3 is made up of 14 amino acids. Germline V gene lookup returns CDR1 LGHNA and CDR2 YNFKEQ. The germline V and J ends were trimmed by 4 bases and 1 base, with 10 bases remaining between them. The CDR3 DNA reads TGTGCCAGCAGCCCTCGGACGATTAACTATGGCTACACCTTC. Protein: CASSPRTINYGYTF.

This clone was detected only once. V and J are TRBV2 and TRBJ2-1, with TRBD2 matching 12 bases. The germline V gene has CDR1 SNHLY and CDR2 FYNNEI. V lost 6 bases to trimming and J lost 2 bases; unmatched junction nucleotides: 8. CDR3 size: 17 residues. The CDR3 bases are TGTGCCAGCAGAGCTAGCGGGAGGGCCAGGGCCTACAATGAGCAGTTCTTC. Its translation is CASRASGRARAYNEQFF.

V and J are TRBV27 and TRBJ2-7; 9 positions match TRBD2. The CDR3 contains 14 residues. After removal of 4 bases from V and 2 bases from J, the junction contained 3 bases not matched to a gene. CDR1 and CDR2 (germline): MNHEY, SMNVEV (reference sequence). The CDR3 region is CASSSKRGAYEQYF. The CDR3 region has the DNA TGTGCCAGCAGTTCTAAGCGGGGGGCCTACGAGCAGTACTTC.